This TCR beta chain was captured by sequencing in a study of cytomegalovirus exposure and HLA in healthy donors (TCRdb year 2017). Broadly, across the study: In an earlier analysis of approximately 500 of the donors, about 260 Gb of sequence data and about 110 million unique TCR beta sequences from 150 million to 200 million T cells were reported. Roughly 290 gigabases of sequencing data and 91 million or so unique TCR sequences made up an early release that covered nearly 650 HLA-typed donors. Of the roughly 410 genotyped donors, roughly 76% were placed in the genetic ancestry cluster associated with self-reported Caucasian donors. The study was designed to test whether signatures of past pathogen exposure could be identified by cataloging public T cell receptors. The study profiled the T cell repertoires of hundreds of subjects by immunosequencing and related them to cytomegalovirus serostatus. Besides the first cohort of more than 650 subjects, a separate validation cohort made up of 120 different subjects was used. The study combined high-throughput TCR immunosequencing, statistical association of individual TCRs with disease status, and machine learning to predict cytomegalovirus infection status. A later analysis re-analyzed previously published TCR beta repertoires from 660 or so donors and added high-resolution HLA genotyping to study TCR occurrence patterns. Rather than drawing on any new phenotypic data, the later analysis identified candidate immune exposures from TCR beta sequences and the way those sequences occurred across donors. An earlier analysis of 587 of the donors used high-throughput TCR beta sequencing to judge whether each TCR beta V gene segment behaved as functional or pseudogenic. Donor age, sex, ethnicity and CMV serostatus were compiled alongside the repertoire data. Genome-wide SNP genotypes for about 55% of the roughly 670 donors were used in a later genetic analysis, which treated that subset as a discovery cohort. Every repertoire in the discovery cohort had been generated on one and the same sequencing platform. Both class I and class II loci were covered by HLA typing, at four-digit resolution. Typing coverage varied by locus: roughly 629-640 donors for A, B, C, DRB1 and DQB1; approximately 520 for DQA1; nearly 610 for DPA1; roughly 450 for DPB1. Roughly 5 DR-DQ haplotypes were treated as single units for association and clustering because of strong linkage in the cohort. Across some 400 genotyped donors of the cohort, an average of approximately 200,000 unique TCR beta nucleotide sequences per donor were sequenced, and approximately 17% of those sequences were non-productive. Broad study findings and their caveats: Because counts were too low, around 18 rarely observed V segments, including chromosome 9 orphons, were left out of the earlier analysis of about 620 of the donors. V-gene and J-gene trimming of TCR beta chains was associated with a missense DCLRE1C variant in a later genetic analysis, and the association was replicated in an independent cohort. HLA typing was unavailable for some donors at each locus, so association tests used only the typed subset. Most CMV-associated TCR beta chains appeared to be HLA-restricted in a later analysis, and the HLA associations seemed to be driven largely by CMV exposure. Most TCR sequences were seen in very few donors, while some public TCRs were found in many individuals. In a later analysis, HLA-associated TCR beta chains were found to be more clonally expanded and to have lower generation probabilities than equally common non-associated chains. A cluster of highly shared sequence variants was judged likely to represent a technical artifact of the sequencing pipeline. In a later analysis, several top co-occurrence clusters were reported to appear linked to parvovirus B19, influenza, CMV and Epstein-Barr virus. For the cohort, immune exposure information was limited to CMV serostatus. A later genetic analysis reported fewer N-insertions in productive TCRs among donors in an Asian-associated ancestry cluster than the roughly 700-donor mean. Some IMGT-functional V segments, including TRBV6-2 and TRBV6-3, could not be distinguished by the 87-base-pair reads and were therefore excluded. In a later analysis, TCR association rates were found to vary across HLA loci, with the most associated TCRs seen for DRB1 alleles and the fewest for HLA-C alleles. In a later analysis, 15,000 to 20,000 TCR beta sequences were associated with specific HLA alleles at a false discovery rate of 0.05. Sequencing depth was assumed to be roughly uniform across donors in the presence/absence analyses, though that assumption may not hold. The study gave a list of under 200 TCR beta chains associated with cytomegalovirus. In this cohort, only TCR beta chains were sequenced, and detectable features were limited by the absence of alpha or paired-chain data. Correlated functional status among segregating V segments might reflect linkage disequilibrium, but an unknown experimental factor could not be ruled out. A few of the identified cytomegalovirus-associated TCR beta chains were confirmed in vitro to be specific for cytomegalovirus antigens. The classifier was reported to diagnose cytomegalovirus status with high specificity and sensitivity in both the original and validation cohorts. A further reported finding was that TCR beta sequences accurately predicted the HLA-A and HLA-B alleles for most subjects in the first cohort. Assigning TCR associations to individual alleles was difficult when HLA alleles, especially DR and DQ, strongly co-occurred. According to the authors, the approach could potentially be generalized to other disease states and immunological phenotypes. In an earlier analysis of about 540 of the donors, most TCR beta V segments were observed in productive rearrangements about 90% or about 30% of the time, broadly matching IMGT annotations.

The cohort consisted of 600 or so healthy bone marrow donors. All cohort members were sampled while nominally healthy, although unrecorded immune exposures were likely present. The donor tested CMV seropositive and was one of the 289 seropositive cohort members. A peripheral blood sample was collected from each donor, and TCR beta sequencing was performed on peripheral blood mononuclear cells. Genomic DNA was extracted from the blood cell samples with the Qiagen DNeasy Blood Extraction Kit. Notes on this clone: Its binding antigen is unknown. No much larger clonotype is one base removed from it; base qualities were not supplied.

The library was prepared using the immunoSEQ multiplex PCR assay. For the multiplex PCR, a mixture combining 60 forward primers for TCR Vbeta segments and 13 reverse primers for TCR Jbeta segments was used. The CDR3 region of rearranged TCR beta genes was amplified from genomic DNA by a multiplex PCR assay. On the Illumina HiSeq System, the amplified TCR beta libraries were sequenced as 87-base-pair reads. In the paper's pipeline: Across the 700 or so repertoires, a later analysis counted tens of millions of unique TCR beta chains, about 10 million of which were shared by at least two donors. Raw reads were error-corrected and collapsed into unique sequences by a nearest-neighbor algorithm in which closely related sequences were merged to remove PCR and sequencing errors. CDR3 sequences were aligned to IMGT reference sequences to assign V, D and J gene segments. For a sequence to be retained, a match of at least six nucleotides to both a V gene segment and a J gene segment was required. A rearrangement counted as productive if the CDR3 had no stop codons and remained in frame with V and J, and every other rearrangement counted as non-productive. CDR3 was defined by IMGT convention, running from the second conserved V-encoded cysteine to the conserved J-encoded phenylalanine. In an earlier analysis of roughly 580 of the donors, sequences lacking an unambiguous match to a single V gene segment were excluded. An earlier analysis of just under 600 of the donors called V segments functional above 56.7% productive rearrangements and segregating when the between-donor standard deviation exceeded 5%. A statistical classification framework was built to diagnose cytomegalovirus status from the catalog of TCR beta chain sequences. V and J gene assignment, in a later analysis, came from comparing TCR nucleotide sequences with IMGT/GENE-DB human TR gene sequences. In a later analysis, CDR3 sequences and most-parsimonious VDJ recombination scenarios were assigned using the TCRdist pipeline. In a later analysis, each TCR beta chain was defined by its CDR3 amino acid sequence together with its V-gene family, and reads without a unique V-gene family were excluded. A later analysis removed over 500 highly shared, low-generation-probability nucleotide sequences to deal with suspected cross-contamination and a sequencing artifact. In a later analysis, a clonal expansion index for each public chain was calculated from normalized within-repertoire ranks of inferred template counts. Generation probabilities in a later analysis came from a VDJ recombination model fitted to out-of-frame rearrangements, and those results were checked against IGoR. In a later analysis, TCR-TCR, TCR-HLA and TCR-CMV co-occurrence was scored with hypergeometric tests, and a repertoire-size bias correction was applied to TCR pairs. A later analysis estimated false discovery rates by permuting HLA or CMV assignments 20 times. In a later analysis, co-occurring TCRs were grouped using DBSCAN, with TCRdist sequence similarity added in when clustering inside HLA-allele-positive subsets. Co-occurrence clustering excluded repertoires with fewer than 30,000 or more than 120,000 public chains, plus five with anomalous nucleotide sharing. TCRdb carries this immuneACCESS record with in-frame sequences only. Its versions omit some clonotypes, under half of them owing to an unresolved V gene in the studies checked, with the rest unexplained. Clone size and V and J calls were adopted from that table, with D and trimming inferred from the DNA. Present in this sample are over 120,000 clones, around 70% of which were seen just once. Of the sample, approximately 2% falls within the top ten clones.

Between the V and J ends, shortened by 3 bases and 6 bases respectively, the junction contains 16 bases. Reading from cysteine to phenylalanine, the CDR3 counts 15 amino acids. Only the CDR3 DNA is retained, 45 bases long and in frame from the first base. Per the germline V gene (reference sequence), WNHNN is the CDR1 and SYGVQD is the CDR2. The sequencing sample was made of PBMCs. The sequence came from an older woman in good health and CMV-seropositive. This receptor chain uses TRBV10-1 and TRBJ2-3; the D gene is unclear. CDR3 sequence: CASSDELIGVDTQYF. The DNA sequence reads TGCGCCAGCAGTGATGAACTAATTGGCGTCGATACGCAGTATTTT.